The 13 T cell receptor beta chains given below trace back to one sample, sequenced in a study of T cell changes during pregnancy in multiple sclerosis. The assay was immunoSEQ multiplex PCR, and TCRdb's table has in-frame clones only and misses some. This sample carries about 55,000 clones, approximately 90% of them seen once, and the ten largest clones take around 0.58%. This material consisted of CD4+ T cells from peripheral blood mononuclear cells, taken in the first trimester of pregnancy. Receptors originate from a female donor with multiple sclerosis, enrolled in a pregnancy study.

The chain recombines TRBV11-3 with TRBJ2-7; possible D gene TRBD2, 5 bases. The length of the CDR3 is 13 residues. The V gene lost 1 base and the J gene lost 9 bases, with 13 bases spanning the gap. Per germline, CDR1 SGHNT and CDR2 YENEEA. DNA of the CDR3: TGTGCCAGCAGCTTAGGAACCCGGGGTGGGCAGTACTTC. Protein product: CASSLGTRGGQYF.

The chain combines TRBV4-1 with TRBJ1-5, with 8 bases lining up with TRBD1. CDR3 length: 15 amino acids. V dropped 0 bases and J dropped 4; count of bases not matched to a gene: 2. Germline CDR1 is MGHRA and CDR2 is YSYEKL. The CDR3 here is CASSQERQGNQPQHF. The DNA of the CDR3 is TGCGCCAGCAGCCAAGAGCGACAGGGGAATCAGCCCCAGCATTTT.

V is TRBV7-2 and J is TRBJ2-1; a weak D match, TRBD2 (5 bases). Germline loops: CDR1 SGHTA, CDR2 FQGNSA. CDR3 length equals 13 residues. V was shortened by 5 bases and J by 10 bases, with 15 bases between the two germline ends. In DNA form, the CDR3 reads TGTGCCAGCAGCCCCCCCGGGGAAAACGAGCAGTTCTTC. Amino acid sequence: CASSPPGENEQFF.

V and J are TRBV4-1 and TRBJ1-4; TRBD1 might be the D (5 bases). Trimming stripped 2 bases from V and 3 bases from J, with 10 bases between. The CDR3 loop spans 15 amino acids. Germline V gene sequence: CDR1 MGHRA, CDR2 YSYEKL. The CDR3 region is CASSQPRVANEKLFF. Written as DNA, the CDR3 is TGCGCCAGCAGCCAACCCAGGGTGGCTAATGAAAAACTGTTTTTT.

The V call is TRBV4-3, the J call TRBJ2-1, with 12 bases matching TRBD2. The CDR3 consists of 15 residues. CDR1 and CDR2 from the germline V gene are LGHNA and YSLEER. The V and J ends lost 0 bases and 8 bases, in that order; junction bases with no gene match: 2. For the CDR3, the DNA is TGCGCCAGCAGCCAAGATCGACTAGCGGGGGATGAGCAGTTCTTC. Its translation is CASSQDRLAGDEQFF.

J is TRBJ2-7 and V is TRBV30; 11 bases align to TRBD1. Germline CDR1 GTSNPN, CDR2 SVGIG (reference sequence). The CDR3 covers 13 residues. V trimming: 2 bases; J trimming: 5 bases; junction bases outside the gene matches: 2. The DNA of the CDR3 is TGTGCCTGGAGTCCGGGACAGGGGGACGAGCAGTACTTC. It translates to CAWSPGQGDEQYF.

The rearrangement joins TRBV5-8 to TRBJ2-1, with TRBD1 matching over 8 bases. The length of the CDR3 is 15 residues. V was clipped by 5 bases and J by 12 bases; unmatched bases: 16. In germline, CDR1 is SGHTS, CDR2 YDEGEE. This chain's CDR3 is CASSYGQGLIIGQFF. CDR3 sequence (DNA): TGTGCCAGCAGTTACGGACAGGGCCTAATTATCGGGCAGTTCTTC.

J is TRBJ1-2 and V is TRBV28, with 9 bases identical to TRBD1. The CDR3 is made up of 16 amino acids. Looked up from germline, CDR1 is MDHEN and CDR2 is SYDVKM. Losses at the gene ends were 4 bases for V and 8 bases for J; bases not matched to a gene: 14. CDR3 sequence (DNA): TGTGCCAGCAGTTCTACTGGAATACAGGGGGCGCGCGGCTACACCTTC. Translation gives CASSSTGIQGARGYTF.

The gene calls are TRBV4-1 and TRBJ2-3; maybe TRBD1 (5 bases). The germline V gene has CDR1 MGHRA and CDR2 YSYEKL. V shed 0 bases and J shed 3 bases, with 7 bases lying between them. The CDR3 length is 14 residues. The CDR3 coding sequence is TGCGCCAGCAGCCAAGAGGGGCAGACAGATACGCAGTATTTT. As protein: CASSQEGQTDTQYF.

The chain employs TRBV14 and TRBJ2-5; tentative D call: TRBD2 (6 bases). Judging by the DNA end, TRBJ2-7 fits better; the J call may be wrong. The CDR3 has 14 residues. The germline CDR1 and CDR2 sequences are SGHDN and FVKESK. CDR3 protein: CASSSRRRVYEQYF. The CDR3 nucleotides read TGTGCCAGCAGCTCCCGACGGAGGGTCTACGAGCAGTACTTC.

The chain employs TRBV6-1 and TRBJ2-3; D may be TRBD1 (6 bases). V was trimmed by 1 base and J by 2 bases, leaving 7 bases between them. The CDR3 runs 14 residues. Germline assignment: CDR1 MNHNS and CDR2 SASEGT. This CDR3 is CASSEDRDTDTQYF. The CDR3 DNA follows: TGTGCCAGCAGTGAAGACAGGGACACAGATACGCAGTATTTT.

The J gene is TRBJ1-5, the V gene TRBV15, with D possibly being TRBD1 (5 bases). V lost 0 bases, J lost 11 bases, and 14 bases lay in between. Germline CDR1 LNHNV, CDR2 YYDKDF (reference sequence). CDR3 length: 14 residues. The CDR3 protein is CATSRDGQGRSQHF. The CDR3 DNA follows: TGTGCCACCAGCAGAGATGGTCAGGGCCGGTCCCAGCATTTT.

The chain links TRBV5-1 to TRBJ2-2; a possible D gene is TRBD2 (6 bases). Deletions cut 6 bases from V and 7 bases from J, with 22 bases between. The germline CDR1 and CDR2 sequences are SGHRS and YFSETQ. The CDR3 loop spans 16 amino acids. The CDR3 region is CASTPGNGRADGELFF. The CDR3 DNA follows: TGCGCCAGCACACCTGGCAACGGGAGAGCGGACGGGGAGCTGTTTTTT.